These 12 T cell receptor beta chains originate from one sample sequenced in a study of high-grade serous ovarian cancer treatment subgroups (dated by TCRdb to the early 2020s). Collection of tumor samples took place before definitive surgery or chemotherapy. Receptors were amplified or captured by the immunoSEQ multiplex PCR assay. Imported from immuneACCESS, the table was reduced by TCRdb to in-frame sequences with V and J called. These copies leave out some clones; in studies compared against another copy, an unresolved V gene accounts for under half, and the cause of the remainder is not known. The table for this sample lists roughly 9,000 clones; about two thirds of them were counted only once. The ten largest make up more than 8.5% of the sample. The sequencing sample was made of tumor tissue. Receptor source: a human donor with high-grade serous ovarian cancer.

The chain couples TRBV7-9 to TRBJ2-1; D is tentatively TRBD1 or TRBD2 (5 bases each). V lost 6 bases to trimming and J lost 6 bases, with 12 bases between them. Per germline, CDR1 SEHNR and CDR2 FQNEAQ (reference sequence). CDR3 size: 13 residues. The CDR3 here is CASRVWGSNEQFF. Written as DNA, the CDR3 is TGTGCCAGCAGGGTCTGGGGGAGCAATGAGCAGTTCTTC.

The V and J genes are TRBV11-2 and TRBJ2-2; 7 bases align to TRBD2. From germline, CDR1 is SGHAT and CDR2 FQNNGV. The CDR3 consists of 15 residues. Unmatched junction bases numbered 3, after V lost 5 bases and J lost 0 bases. This CDR3 reads CASSPGLANTGELFF. Here the CDR3 DNA reads TGTGCCAGCAGCCCCGGACTAGCGAACACCGGGGAGCTGTTTTTT. Full variable domain (remainder filled in from reference TRBV11-2 and TRBJ2-2): EAGVAQSPRYKIIEKRQSVAFWCNPISGHATLYWYQQILGQGPKLLIQFQNNGVVDDSQLPKDRFSAERLKGVDSTLKIQPAKLEDSAVYLCASSPGLANTGELFFGEGSRLTVL.

The rearrangement joins TRBV11-2 to TRBJ2-7, with a weak D call TRBD1 (7 bases). CDR3 size: 15 residues. Trimming left V 6 bases short and J 4 bases short, with 19 bases between. Looked up from germline, CDR1 is SGHAT and CDR2 is FQNNGV. CDR3 nucleotide sequence: TGTGCCAGCAGGCGCGAGTCCCAGGGGGGATACGAGCAGTACTTC. It encodes CASRRESQGGYEQYF.

The genes are TRBV6-1 and TRBJ1-1, with no clear D. V lost 7 bases to trimming and J lost 0 bases, with 9 bases between them. The CDR3 has 13 amino acids. Germline V gene data show CDR1 as MNHNS and CDR2 as SASEGT. The CDR3 nucleotides read TGTGCCAGCACCCTATCGCTGAACACTGAAGCTTTCTTT. It yields the protein CASTLSLNTEAFF.

The chain employs TRBV5-1 and TRBJ2-2; the D gene is possibly TRBD1 (6 bases). The V end lost 0 bases, the J end lost 4 bases, and 13 bases lay between the germline ends. The CDR3 runs 16 residues. Germline V CDR1 and CDR2: SGHRS, YFSETQ. CDR3 coding DNA: TGCGCCAGCAGCTTGGAATTGAGACAGGCCACCGGGGAGCTGTTTTTT. Translated, it gives CASSLELRQATGELFF.

The chain employs TRBV11-1 and TRBJ2-2; 8 bases line up with TRBD2. CDR1 and CDR2 (germline): SGHAT, FQDESV (reference sequence). The CDR3 contains 14 residues. V was clipped by 7 bases and J by 9 bases; unmatched bases: 10. The CDR3, as DNA: TGTGCCAGCAAGAAAGCGGGAGAGGGGCGGGAGCTGTTTTTT. It is translated as CASKKAGEGRELFF.

The rearrangement links TRBV4-3 to TRBJ2-7, with 10 positions matching TRBD1. The CDR3 length is 16 residues. Trimming at V came to 1 base and at J to 5 bases, leaving 8 bases not matched to a gene. Germline V gene sequence: CDR1 LGHNA, CDR2 YSLEER. The CDR3 sequence: CASSQGTGTGVNEQYF. Here the CDR3 DNA reads TGCGCCAGCAGCCAAGGAACCGGGACAGGGGTGAACGAGCAGTACTTC.

By frequency in the sample, this clone is medium-sized. V and J are TRBV21-1 and TRBJ1-2. TRBV21-1 is deemed a pseudogene. The CDR3 spans 13 residues. The CDR3 DNA reads TGTGCCAAACCCGGAGAGGGGAACCATGGCTACACCTTC. It codes for CAKPGEGNHGYTF.

The chain combines TRBV28 with TRBJ1-4; 8 nucleotides match TRBD1. J was trimmed by 3 bases and V by 2 bases; bases with no gene match: 2. CDR3 length: 15 amino acids. The germline V gene has CDR1 MDHEN and CDR2 SYDVKM. CDR3: CASSLGQGANEKLFF. The CDR3 bases are TGTGCCAGCAGTTTAGGACAGGGCGCTAATGAAAAACTGTTTTTT.

This clone was observed a handful of times. The chain employs TRBV28 and TRBJ1-1, with unresolved D. Germline values: CDR1 MDHEN, CDR2 SYDVKM. There are 11 residues in the CDR3. The V end was cut by 2 bases, the J end by 11 bases, with 9 bases between. The CDR3 DNA sequence: TGTGCCAGCAGTTTAAGCAGATCCGCTTTCTTT. Translation: CASSLSRSAFF.

This chain joins TRBV4-3 and TRBJ2-7, with 14 bases fitting TRBD2. V was clipped by 0 bases and J by 6 bases; unmatched bases: 10. This CDR3 is 18 amino acids long. The germline V gene has CDR1 LGHNA and CDR2 YSLEER. CDR3 sequence reads: CASSQDRWGLAGVGEQYF. For the CDR3, the DNA is TGCGCCAGCAGCCAAGATCGGTGGGGACTAGCGGGAGTCGGCGAGCAGTACTTC.

The chain uses TRBV5-8 and TRBJ1-1; 7 positions match TRBD1. Per the germline V gene, CDR1 is SGHTS and CDR2 is YDEGEE. CDR3 length: 14 amino acids. Trimming at V came to 2 bases and at J to 4 bases, leaving 5 bases not matched to a gene. The CDR3: CASSFDRAGTEAFF. The CDR3 nucleotides are TGTGCCAGCAGCTTTGACAGGGCGGGCACTGAAGCTTTCTTT.